This T cell receptor beta chain was sequenced during a study of brain T cells in children with intractable seizures. CDR3 length: 11 residues. CDR1 SQVTM and CDR2 ANQGSEA come from the germline V gene. The V and J ends lost 4 bases and 5 bases respectively, with 8 bases between them. Here immunoSEQ multiplex PCR was the method, and the copy in TCRdb shows in-frame clones only, minus some. In the table there are under 400,000 clones, 85% to 95% of which are singletons. Indicated time point: blood from clinic visit 5 months post-surgery; TSC patient then seizure free. Only cases whose brain tissue showed the highest T cell transcript signatures were sequenced.

Sequenced here: peripheral blood, sampled 4 to 5 months after surgery. J is TRBJ2-5 and V is TRBV29-1; the D call may be TRBD1 or TRBD2 (5 bases each). The receptor's source is a boy under two years old with tuberous sclerosis and intractable seizures. Written as DNA, the CDR3 is TGCAGCGTTGGTCGGGGCGAGACCCAGTACTTC. It yields the protein CSVGRGETQYF.